Listed below are T cell receptor beta chains from one sample, sequenced in a study of CD8+CD57+ T cells in acquired aplastic anemia. Each CDR3 protein is one row after TCRdb ran MiXCR on the reads. The data contain around 200,000 distinct CDR3 sequences, roughly 60% of them seen just once; the ten biggest clones take up around 50%. Sequenced: sorted CD4+, CD8+, or CD8+CD57+ T cells (not recorded which) from PBMCs. The receptors here all came from a human donor with aplastic anemia. CDR3s include the opening cysteine and the closing phenylalanine or tryptophan. Each record gives: V gene, J gene, D gene, clone size, CDR3 protein, CDR3 DNA. A D gene is named only where the DNA matches it firmly. Size is omitted from some rows. Given values are once, few, many or a class for expanded clones.

v_call: TRBV7-9; j_call: TRBJ2-3; d_call: NA; clone_size: few; cdr3_aa: CASSLGFTDTQYF; cdr3_nt: TGTGCCAGCAGCTTGGGCTTCACAGATACGCAGTATTTT
v_call: TRBV2; j_call: TRBJ2-1; d_call: NA; clone_size: NA; cdr3_aa: CASIPQLTMKQFF; cdr3_nt: TGTGCCAGCATCCCTCAATTGACAATGAAGCAGTTCTTC
v_call: TRBV7-8; j_call: TRBJ1-6; d_call: TRBD1; clone_size: few; cdr3_aa: CASSLAGTGYNSPLHF; cdr3_nt: TGTGCCAGCAGCTTAGCGGGGACAGGCTATAATTCACCCCTCCACTTT
v_call: TRBV7-9; j_call: TRBJ2-7; d_call: NA; clone_size: NA; cdr3_aa: CASSGMPGPYEQYF; cdr3_nt: TGTGCCAGCAGCGGGATGCCAGGGCCCTACGAGCAGTACTTC
v_call: TRBV19; j_call: TRBJ2-7; d_call: NA; clone_size: NA; cdr3_aa: CASSRSGNPYEQYF; cdr3_nt: TGTGCCAGTAGTCGGTCCGGGAACCCCTACGAGCAGTACTTC
v_call: TRBV20-1; j_call: TRBJ1-6; d_call: NA; clone_size: NA; cdr3_aa: CSAMGASHSPLHF; cdr3_nt: TGCAGTGCTATGGGGGCATCTCATTCACCCCTCCACTTT
v_call: TRBV29-1; j_call: TRBJ1-4; d_call: TRBD1; clone_size: few; cdr3_aa: CSVGGTGGEKLFF; cdr3_nt: TGCAGCGTTGGAGGGACAGGGGGTGAAAAACTGTTTTTT
v_call: TRBV6-5; j_call: TRBJ2-7; d_call: NA; clone_size: many; cdr3_aa: CASSYSNSYEQYF; cdr3_nt: TGTGCCAGCAGTTACTCGAACTCCTACGAGCAGTACTTC
v_call: TRBV2; j_call: TRBJ2-1; d_call: TRBD2; clone_size: once; cdr3_aa: CASSEGGAGGKIEQFF; cdr3_nt: TGTGCCAGCAGTGAAGGGGGAGCGGGGGGGAAAATTGAGCAGTTCTTC
v_call: TRBV20-1; j_call: TRBJ2-7; d_call: NA; clone_size: NA; cdr3_aa: CSVPNLWRGSYEQYF; cdr3_nt: TGCAGTGTCCCGAACCTCTGGCGGGGATCCTACGAGCAGTACTTC
v_call: TRBV19; j_call: TRBJ1-1; d_call: NA; clone_size: NA; cdr3_aa: CASRPYALGTPEAFF; cdr3_nt: TGTGCCAGTAGGCCGTATGCGCTGGGAACGCCTGAAGCTTTCTTT
v_call: TRBV4-3; j_call: TRBJ1-1; d_call: NA; clone_size: once; cdr3_aa: CASSQEGSRYTEAFF; cdr3_nt: TGCGCCAGCAGCCAAGAAGGGTCCCGATACACTGAAGCTTTCTTT
v_call: TRBV20-1; j_call: TRBJ2-5; d_call: TRBD2; clone_size: NA; cdr3_aa: CSARGHSGSSETQYF; cdr3_nt: TGCAGTGCCAGAGGCCATAGCGGGAGTTCAGAGACCCAGTACTTC
v_call: TRBV29-1; j_call: TRBJ2-7; d_call: NA; clone_size: NA; cdr3_aa: CSVQGLHFGEQYF; cdr3_nt: TGCAGCGTGCAGGGACTCCACTTCGGGGAGCAGTACTTC
v_call: TRBV5-1; j_call: TRBJ2-7; d_call: NA; clone_size: NA; cdr3_aa: CASTPRGSSYEQYF; cdr3_nt: TGCGCCAGCACCCCTCGGGGGAGCTCCTACGAGCAGTACTTC
v_call: TRBV9; j_call: TRBJ2-1; d_call: TRBD2; clone_size: NA; cdr3_aa: CASSSDGGANEQFF; cdr3_nt: TGTGCCAGCAGTAGCGACGGGGGGGCCAATGAGCAGTTCTTC
v_call: TRBV10-3; j_call: TRBJ2-5; d_call: TRBD2; clone_size: NA; cdr3_aa: CATRLAGQETQYF; cdr3_nt: TGTGCCACCAGGTTAGCGGGACAAGAGACCCAGTACTTC
v_call: TRBV6-5; j_call: TRBJ1-2; d_call: NA; clone_size: NA; cdr3_aa: CASSRQPYGYTF; cdr3_nt: TGTGCCAGCAGTCGCCAGCCCTATGGCTACACCTTC
v_call: TRBV9; j_call: TRBJ2-7; d_call: TRBD2; clone_size: NA; cdr3_aa: CASSVELSGGPSEQYF; cdr3_nt: TGTGCCAGCAGCGTAGAGTTATCGGGAGGGCCGAGCGAGCAGTACTTC
v_call: TRBV11-2; j_call: TRBJ2-7; d_call: NA; clone_size: many; cdr3_aa: CASSSPSGPYEQYF; cdr3_nt: TGTGCCAGCAGTTCGCCATCAGGGCCCTACGAGCAGTACTTC
v_call: TRBV10-1; j_call: TRBJ2-7; d_call: TRBD2; clone_size: NA; cdr3_aa: CASSSWRGGSYEQYF; cdr3_nt: TGCGCCAGCAGTTCGTGGCGGGGGGGGTCCTACGAGCAGTACTTC
v_call: TRBV2; j_call: TRBJ1-2; d_call: NA; clone_size: NA; cdr3_aa: CANADRVSYTF; cdr3_nt: TGTGCCAACGCCGACCGCGTTAGCTACACCTTC
v_call: TRBV7-9; j_call: TRBJ2-1; d_call: TRBD1; clone_size: NA; cdr3_aa: CASSLAGGTGSGEQFF; cdr3_nt: TGTGCCAGCAGCTTAGCTGGGGGGACAGGATCTGGTGAGCAGTTCTTC
v_call: TRBV15; j_call: TRBJ1-6; d_call: NA; clone_size: few; cdr3_aa: CASRGTVNSPLHF; cdr3_nt: TGTGCCAGCCGCGGGACGGTTAATTCACCCCTCCACTTT
v_call: TRBV10-2; j_call: TRBJ1-3; d_call: NA; clone_size: once; cdr3_aa: CASSEGVGGNTIYF; cdr3_nt: TGCGCCAGCAGTGAAGGGGTTGGTGGAAACACCATATATTTT
v_call: TRBV7-8; j_call: TRBJ2-1; d_call: TRBD2; clone_size: NA; cdr3_aa: CASSLGVLGGSYNEQFF; cdr3_nt: TGTGCCAGCAGCTTAGGGGTTTTGGGAGGGTCCTACAATGAGCAGTTCTTC
v_call: TRBV5-1; j_call: TRBJ2-7; d_call: NA; clone_size: NA; cdr3_aa: CASSFYICSARDSRGAVYEQYF; cdr3_nt: NA
v_call: TRBV7-9; j_call: TRBJ2-5; d_call: TRBD2; clone_size: NA; cdr3_aa: CASSSGGLETQYF; cdr3_nt: TGTGCCAGCAGCTCGGGAGGGCTCGAGACCCAGTACTTC
v_call: TRBV24-1; j_call: TRBJ1-5; d_call: TRBD1; clone_size: NA; cdr3_aa: CATTRDREQPQHF; cdr3_nt: TGTGCCACCACCCGGGACAGGGAACAGCCCCAGCATTTT
v_call: TRBV7-3; j_call: TRBJ1-6; d_call: NA; clone_size: NA; cdr3_aa: CASSLTGGSPLHF; cdr3_nt: TGTGCCAGCAGCTTAACGGGGGGTTCACCCCTCCACTTT
v_call: TRBV9; j_call: TRBJ2-7; d_call: NA; clone_size: few; cdr3_aa: CASSVGLANSYEQYF; cdr3_nt: TGTGCCAGCAGCGTAGGCTTGGCCAACTCCTACGAGCAGTACTTC
v_call: TRBV10-3; j_call: TRBJ1-4; d_call: NA; clone_size: NA; cdr3_aa: CAISERTENEKLVF; cdr3_nt: TGTGCCATCAGTGAGCGGACAGAGAATGAAAAACTGGTTTTT
v_call: TRBV3-1; j_call: TRBJ1-2; d_call: TRBD1; clone_size: NA; cdr3_aa: CASSQQGDNYGYTF; cdr3_nt: TGTGCCAGCAGCCAACAGGGGGATAACTATGGCTACACCTTC
v_call: TRBV7-2; j_call: TRBJ2-3; d_call: NA; clone_size: few; cdr3_aa: CASSRLGADTQYF; cdr3_nt: TGTGCCAGCAGCCGACTGGGTGCAGATACGCAGTATTTT
v_call: TRBV20-1; j_call: TRBJ2-7; d_call: TRBD2; clone_size: NA; cdr3_aa: CSARPGTSTYEQYF; cdr3_nt: TGCAGTGCTAGACCGGGGACTAGCACCTACGAGCAGTACTTC
v_call: TRBV6-5; j_call: TRBJ1-1; d_call: NA; clone_size: NA; cdr3_aa: CASTAMSTEAFF; cdr3_nt: TGTGCCAGCACGGCCATGAGCACTGAAGCTTTCTTT